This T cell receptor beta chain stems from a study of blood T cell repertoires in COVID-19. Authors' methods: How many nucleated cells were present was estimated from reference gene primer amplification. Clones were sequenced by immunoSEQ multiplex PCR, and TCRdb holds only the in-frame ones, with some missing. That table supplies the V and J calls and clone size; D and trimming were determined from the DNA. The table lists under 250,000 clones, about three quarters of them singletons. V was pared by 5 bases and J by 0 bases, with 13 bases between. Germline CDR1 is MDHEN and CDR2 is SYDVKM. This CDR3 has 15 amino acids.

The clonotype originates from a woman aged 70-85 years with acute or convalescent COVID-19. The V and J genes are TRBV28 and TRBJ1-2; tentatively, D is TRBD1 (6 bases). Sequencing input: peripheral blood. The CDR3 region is CASSLPGVPNYGYTF. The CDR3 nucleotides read TGTGCCAGCAGTCTCCCAGGGGTCCCTAACTATGGCTACACCTTC.